A selection of T cell receptor beta chains follows, all from one sample in a study of blood T cells in healthy people across ages. TCRdb reprocessed the 5' RACE reads with MiXCR, giving one entry per CDR3 protein. Of approximately 600,000 distinct CDR3 sequences in the sample, about 53% were seen once. Sequenced sample: blood. The receptor source for this set is a man between 60 and 75 years old in good health. Each CDR3 is given with its conserved first and last residue. The D gene is left open where the match is weak. Part of the rows lack a size; the others show once, few, many or a class for expanded clones.

cdr3_length	d_call	clone_size	v_call	j_call	cdr3_nt	cdr3_aa
13	TRBD2	many	TRBV29-1	TRBJ2-5	TGCAGCGTTCTCCGGACTAGTCGGGAGACCCAGTACTTC	CSVLRTSRETQYF
16	-	-	TRBV10-3	TRBJ2-7	TGTGCCATCAGTGAGTCGAAGACGGGTAATAACGTTGAGCAGTACTTC	CAISESKTGNNVEQYF
11	-	-	TRBV3-1	TRBJ1-2	TGTGCCAGCAGCCAAGAGCGCGGCTACACCTTC	CASSQERGYTF
12	-	-	TRBV24-1	TRBJ2-3	TGTGCCACCAGTGATTTCATTGGCACGCAGTATTTT	CATSDFIGTQYF
11	-	-	TRBV12-5	TRBJ2-7	TGTGCTAGTGGATCACAAGACGAGCAGTACTTC	CASGSQDEQYF
13	TRBD2	-	TRBV10-3	TRBJ2-3	TGTGCCGCCCTAGCGGGGGACACAGATACGCAGTATTTT	CAALAGDTDTQYF
16	TRBD2	-	TRBV6-6	TRBJ2-3	TGTGCCAGCGATAGCCGGGGGCTAGCGGGGACAGATACGCAGTATTTT	CASDSRGLAGTDTQYF
12	-	-	TRBV7-6	TRBJ2-4	TGTGCCAGCAGCTGGGCAGGCGATGTTCAGTACTTC	CASSWAGDVQYF
12	TRBD1	-	TRBV6-2/TRBV6-3	TRBJ1-2	TGTGCCAGCAGTTCCTTCGACAGGGTCCACACCTTC	CASSSFDRVHTF
15	-	-	TRBV28	TRBJ1-2	TGTGCCAGCAGCCGGTCTCGATTTCTAGTCTATGGCTACACCTTC	CASSRSRFLVYGYTF
19	TRBD1	-	TRBV20-1	TRBJ1-6	TGCAGTGCTAGAGGGCCCGAGACAGGGACCTCTCCCCCCCATTCACCCCTCCACTTT	CSARGPETGTSPPHSPLHF
14	TRBD1	-	TRBV6-6	TRBJ1-1	TGTGCCAGCAGACCACAGGGGAAGAACACTGAAGCTTTCTTT	CASRPQGKNTEAFF
15	-	-	TRBV4-2	TRBJ2-5	TGTGCCAGCAGCCAAGAAGGCTACCTGGTGGAGACCCAGTACTTC	CASSQEGYLVETQYF
13	-	-	TRBV11-2	TRBJ2-6	TGTGCCAGCAGCCGAGTACGGGTCTCCGTCCTGACTTTC	CASSRVRVSVLTF
13	TRBD1	-	TRBV2	TRBJ2-7	TGTGCCAGCTCGGGACAGGGGTGCTACGAGCAGTACTTC	CASSGQGCYEQYF
14	TRBD1	few	TRBV2	TRBJ1-4	TGTGCCAGCAGTTCGACAGGGTCGAGAGAAAAACTGTTTTTT	CASSSTGSREKLFF
15	-	-	TRBV18	TRBJ1-4	TGTGCCAGCTCGTCCACAGGGAGAAGGAAAGCAAAACTGTTTTTT	CASSSTGRRKAKLFF
16	-	many	TRBV7-9	TRBJ1-6	TGTGCCAGCAGCTTAGGATCCCCCGGGTTGGACTCACCCCTCCACTTT	CASSLGSPGLDSPLHF
15	-	-	TRBV25-1	TRBJ1-2	TGTGCCAGCAGTAAACAGGCAGGCGGGACCTATGGCTACACCTTC	CASSKQAGGTYGYTF
15	TRBD1	-	TRBV12-3/TRBV12-4	TRBJ2-4	TGTGCCAGCAGTCCGCGCAGGGGGCCCAAAAACATTCAGTACTTC	CASSPRRGPKNIQYF
13	-	-	TRBV21-1	TRBJ1-6	TGTGCCAGCAGCAAAGTCCCTGATTCGACCCTCCACTTT	CASSKVPDSTLHF
13	-	few	TRBV7-2	TRBJ2-3	TGTGCCAGCAGCTTCAGAGGGGCAGATACGCAGTATTTT	CASSFRGADTQYF
13	TRBD2	once	TRBV24-1	TRBJ2-1	TGTGCCACCAGTGAGCCCGGAGCGGGGAGGCAGTTCTTC	CATSEPGAGRQFF
14	-	once	TRBV25-1	TRBJ2-1	TGTGCCAGCAGTGCCCTAGGGGGGCCCGGTGAGCAGTTCTTC	CASSALGGPGEQFF
14	-	-	TRBV12-3/TRBV12-4	TRBJ1-2	TGTGCCAGCAGTCCCACGCCGGGAAGCTATGGCTACACCTTC	CASSPTPGSYGYTF
16	TRBD2	-	TRBV7-8	TRBJ2-5	TGTGCCAGCAGCTTAGCAGGTGCGGGGGGCCAAGAGACCCAGTACTTC	CASSLAGAGGQETQYF
12	TRBD1	few	TRBV28	TRBJ2-3	TGTGCCACCCGATCAGGGGGCCAAACGCAGTATTTT	CATRSGGQTQYF
16	TRBD2	-	TRBV27	TRBJ2-3	TGTGCCAGCAGTTCCCTACTAGCGGGGCTCACAGATACGCAGTATTTT	CASSSLLAGLTDTQYF
17	TRBD2	once	TRBV18	TRBJ2-1	TGTGCCAGCTCAGTAACTAGCGGGAGCAGCTCCTACAATGAGCAGTTCTTC	CASSVTSGSSSYNEQFF
12	TRBD2	-	TRBV6-6	TRBJ2-7	TGTGCCAGCATCGGGGGGAACTACGAGCAGTACTTC	CASIGGNYEQYF
15	-	-	TRBV5-1	TRBJ1-1	TGCGCCAGCAGCTTGTTTGACAGCTCCGACACTGAAGCTTTCTTT	CASSLFDSSDTEAFF
14	TRBD1	-	TRBV10-1	TRBJ2-7	TGCGCCAGCAGTGCGACAGGGGACGCCTACGAGCAGTACTTC	CASSATGDAYEQYF
13	TRBD1	-	TRBV12-3/TRBV12-4	TRBJ2-1	TGTGCCAGCAGGCAGACAGGGGCGGATGAGCAGTTCTTC	CASRQTGADEQFF
15	-	-	TRBV28	TRBJ2-2	TGTGCCAGCAGTTTAGGGGTCTTCAACACCGGGGAGCTGTTTTTT	CASSLGVFNTGELFF
12	-	-	TRBV27	TRBJ1-2	TGTGCCAGCAGTCAGAGGGGGTATGGCTACACCTTC	CASSQRGYGYTF
19	-	-	TRBV5-1	TRBJ1-6	TGCGCCAGCAGCTTAAAAAAAGGTTCAGGGAGCTCCTATAATTCACCCCTCCACTTT	CASSLKKGSGSSYNSPLHF
16	TRBD2	-	TRBV6-5	TRBJ2-1	TGTGCCAGCAGGAGTGGCGGGGGGCCGACCTACAATGAGCAGTTCTTC	CASRSGGGPTYNEQFF
14	-	-	TRBV6-6	TRBJ2-7	TGTGCCAGCAGCACCGGGCAAGAAGGCTACGAGCAGTACTTC	CASSTGQEGYEQYF
14	-	-	TRBV20-1	TRBJ2-3	TGCAGTGCCCCCCCGGACGACCGGTCTGATACGCAGTATTTT	CSAPPDDRSDTQYF
15	TRBD2	-	TRBV9	TRBJ2-5	TGTGCCAGCAGCGCATGGGGGGGTTGGCAAGAGACCCAGTACTTC	CASSAWGGWQETQYF
17	-	-	TRBV28	TRBJ2-3	TGTGCCAGCAGTTTATGGTCCGGGGTCGTTAGCACAGATACGCAGTATTTT	CASSLWSGVVSTDTQYF
15	-	-	TRBV25-1	TRBJ1-2	TGTGCCAGCAGTGACCAAACAGGGAAGGCCTATGGCTACACCTTC	CASSDQTGKAYGYTF
13	-	-	TRBV5-6	TRBJ2-2	TGTGCCAGCAGCTTATTCCCCGGCGGGGAGCTGTTTTTT	CASSLFPGGELFF
19	-	-	TRBV4-1	TRBJ1-1	TGCGCCAGCAGCCAAGATAGGAATTCCGCGCCCTTCATGAACACTGAAGCTTTCTTT	CASSQDRNSAPFMNTEAFF
14	-	-	TRBV4-1	TRBJ2-5	TGCGCCAGCAGCCGTGTGGACTCCCAAGAGACCCAGTACTTC	CASSRVDSQETQYF
20	TRBD2	few	TRBV4-2	TRBJ2-3	TGTGCCAGCAGCCAAGATCCCCAGGGACTAGCGGGAGGGAGCACAGATACGCAGTATTTT	CASSQDPQGLAGGSTDTQYF
12	-	-	TRBV7-9	TRBJ2-5	TGTGCCAGCAGCTTTGCCGGAGAGACCCAGTACTTC	CASSFAGETQYF
15	-	few	TRBV28	TRBJ2-6	TGTGCCGCAGGGCAGGGCCGCTCTGGGGCCAACGTCCTGACTTTC	CAAGQGRSGANVLTF
14	-	-	TRBV7-2	TRBJ2-4	TGTGCCAGCAGCCGGCGACTAGGCGGGAACATTCAGTACTTC	CASSRRLGGNIQYF
13	-	few	TRBV20-1	TRBJ2-5	TGCAGTGTTGACTCTTTATTACAAGAGACCCAGTACTTC	CSVDSLLQETQYF
14	-	-	TRBV9	TRBJ2-3	TGTGCCAGCAGCCCCTATGATAGCACAGATACGCAGTATTTT	CASSPYDSTDTQYF
15	-	-	TRBV6-5	TRBJ2-7	TGTGCCAGCAGTTCCAGGGTGTCGCGGCTCTACGAGCAGTACTTC	CASSSRVSRLYEQYF
13	-	-	TRBV5-5	TRBJ2-7	TGTGCCTGCAGCTTGGGGGGCTCCTACGAGCAGTACTTC	CACSLGGSYEQYF
17	TRBD2	-	TRBV6-6	TRBJ2-5	TGTGCCAGCAGTTACCCACCGACTAGCGGGGGCGGGGAGACCCAGTACTTC	CASSYPPTSGGGETQYF
18	-	-	TRBV4-1	TRBJ1-6	TGCGCCAGCAGCCATCAAGGGACGGAGAGCTCCTATAATTCACCCCTCCACTTT	CASSHQGTESSYNSPLHF
14	TRBD2	-	TRBV25-1	TRBJ2-3	TGTGCCAGCAGTGACCCGACTAGCGCAGATACGCAGTATTTT	CASSDPTSADTQYF
13	TRBD1	few	TRBV20-1	TRBJ2-7	TGCAGTGCTGAGGGACAGGGGTCCGACGAGCAGTACTTC	CSAEGQGSDEQYF
17	TRBD2	-	TRBV9	TRBJ2-3	TGTGCCAGCAGCACCCACACCGGGACTAGCGGAACAGATACGCAGTATTTT	CASSTHTGTSGTDTQYF